The entry that follows covers one TCR beta chain sequence. This clone was found a few times. No cognate antigen has been identified for it. Per-base qualities were not stored, and no clone one base away is much larger. Separate from the roughly 650-subject first cohort, the validation cohort of 90 to 150 subjects was the group to which the donors belonged. The method behind the library was the immunoSEQ multiplex PCR assay. In the original analysis: To diagnose cytomegalovirus status from the catalog of TCR beta chain sequences, a statistical classification framework was built. What TCRdb holds here is the immuneACCESS table cut down to in-frame rearrangements. Part of the clones is not present; checked against another copy, under half of the missing clones reflect an unresolved V gene, and the others are unexplained. V and J calls and clone size are as listed in that table; D and trimming were resolved from the DNA. Present in this sample are 200,000 to 250,000 clones, around four fifths of which were seen just once. Clones ranked in the top ten supply around 15% of the sample.

Reading the germline V gene gives CDR1 SQVTM and CDR2 ANQGSEA. The CDR3 holds 13 amino acids from the cysteine to the phenylalanine. This entry keeps only the CDR3 DNA: 39 bases, framed from base 1. V was cut back by 3 bases and J by 3 bases, leaving a gap of 9 bases between them. These data originate in a study of cytomegalovirus exposure and HLA in healthy donors (dated by TCRdb to the late 2010s). Study-level background: According to a later analysis, one platform produced both the roughly 130 validation repertoires and the 620 or so repertoires of the first cohort. The aim of the study was to test whether cataloging public T cell receptors could identify signatures of past pathogen exposure. Besides the first cohort of about 730 subjects, a separate validation cohort made up of over 100 different subjects was used. To predict cytomegalovirus infection status, the study combined high-throughput TCR immunosequencing, statistical association of individual TCRs with disease status, and machine learning. What the authors observed across the whole study: A few of the identified cytomegalovirus-associated TCR beta chains were confirmed in vitro to be specific for cytomegalovirus antigens. The authors suggested that the approach could potentially be extended to other disease states and immunological phenotypes. Most TCR sequences were observed very rarely across donors, whereas some public TCRs were present in many individuals. All 120 or so repertoires were used to score co-occurrence in the validation cohort in a later analysis, because that analysis had no HLA typing for the cohort. Cytomegalovirus status was reported to be diagnosed by the classifier with high specificity and sensitivity in both the original and validation cohorts. Subsequent analysis determined that TCRs grouped into clusters in the first cohort also showed a tendency toward co-occurrence across the 90 to 150 validation repertoires, and approximately 93% of cluster scores exceeded 0. The study gave a list of 150 to 200 TCR beta chains associated with cytomegalovirus.

This receptor was identified in a woman aged 25 to 39 in good health and CMV-seropositive. Material: PBMCs. The sequence links TRBV29-1 to TRBJ1-5; the D gene is not confidently resolved. The CDR3 reads as follows: CSVEVGYNQPQHF. The bases are TGCAGCGTTGAGGTAGGGTACAATCAGCCCCAGCATTTT.